The source of this T cell receptor beta chain is a study of T cells expressing NK-cell markers. Study-wide background: Researchers got TCR beta repertoires out of sorted CD3+CD56+NKG2C+, CD3+CD56+NKG2C- and CD3+CD56-NKG2C+ T cells. The study sequenced eight donors, seven HCMV-seropositive and one seronegative.

Per germline, CDR1 MNHEY and CDR2 SVGAGI. There are 13 residues in the CDR3. General study points: Five or six of the donors carried dominant NKG2C+ clonotypes that took up 1.0-7.0% of their CD8+ T cells.

From its re-call of the 5' RACE reads, TCRdb lists each CDR3 protein once, without DNA. Its table records about 380,000 distinct CDR3 sequences. With respect to this clonotype: Its antigen is undetermined.

The material sequenced was blood T cells: a sorted CD56 or NKG2C T cell subset, CD4+ or CD8+ T cells, or bulk PBMC T cells (not recorded which). This TCR came from a man aged 18-75 years in good health. The chain couples TRBV6-5 to TRBJ1-2; TCRdb's assignment of TRBD1 cannot be checked, as there is no DNA. The CDR3 sequence: CASSYSSRVGYTF.